The rows below give T cell receptor beta chains drawn from one sample of a study of glioma-infiltrating T cells after dendritic cell vaccination. TCRdb's table, derived via immunoSEQ multiplex PCR, lists solely in-frame clones and lacks some. The sample holds around 96,000 clones, roughly three quarters seen once. The sequenced sample was blood, obtained before dendritic cell vaccination. These receptor sequences come from a human donor with glioblastoma. CDR3s include the opening cysteine and the closing phenylalanine or tryptophan. D genes are given only for firm matches. The listing skips clone size in some rows; elsewhere it reads once, few, many or a size class.

J gene,D gene,clone size,V gene,CDR3 DNA,CDR3 protein
TRBJ2-5,TRBD1,NA,TRBV5-5,TGTGCCAGCAGCCTACAGGGGCAGAAAGAGACCCAGTACTTC,CASSLQGQKETQYF
TRBJ1-2,TRBD1,NA,TRBV10-3,TGTGCCATCACCGCGACAGGGTCAATGGGATATGGCTACACCTTC,CAITATGSMGYGYTF
TRBJ1-5,NA,NA,TRBV19,TGTGCCAGTAGTCTGAGTAGCAATCAGCCCCAGCATTTT,CASSLSSNQPQHF
TRBJ2-3,TRBD2,NA,TRBV5-1,TGCGCCAGCAGCTTGGCGGTTAGCGGGAGCGCAGATACGCAGTATTTT,CASSLAVSGSADTQYF
TRBJ2-5,TRBD2,NA,TRBV2,TGTGCCAGCACTGAGACTAGCTTGGGCCAAGAGACCCAGTACTTC,CASTETSLGQETQYF
TRBJ2-5,TRBD2,NA,TRBV6-5,TGTGCCAGCAGTTACTTGGACGGGAGGGGCCAAGAGACCCAGTACTTC,CASSYLDGRGQETQYF
TRBJ2-1,TRBD1,NA,TRBV5-1,TGCGCCAGCAGCCCCGGGACAGCATACAATGAGCAGTTCTTC,CASSPGTAYNEQFF
TRBJ2-1,TRBD2,NA,TRBV7-2,TGTGCCAGCAGCTTAGTCGCTAGCGGTGACAATGAGCAGTTCTTC,CASSLVASGDNEQFF
TRBJ2-3,TRBD2,NA,TRBV30,TGTGCCTGGAGGGGTAGCGGGGGGGCAGATACGCAGTATTTT,CAWRGSGGADTQYF
TRBJ2-5,TRBD1,NA,TRBV5-6,TGTGCCAGCAGCCAACCGGGACAGGGGACGGAGACCCAGTACTTC,CASSQPGQGTETQYF
TRBJ2-1,NA,NA,TRBV7-2,TGTGCCAGCAGCTTGGCAGCGTACAATGAGCAGTTCTTC,CASSLAAYNEQFF
TRBJ2-7,TRBD2,NA,TRBV5-8,TGTGCCAGCAGCTTGGGTAGCGGGAGGTATTACGAGCAGTACTTC,CASSLGSGRYYEQYF
TRBJ2-1,TRBD2,NA,TRBV7-2,TGTGCCAGCAGCTCCGGGACTAGCGGGAGATCGGGGCAGTTCTTC,CASSSGTSGRSGQFF
TRBJ1-5,NA,few,TRBV19,TGTGCCAGTTCGCGTCCGGGGGACGGAGAGCATTTT,CASSRPGDGEHF
TRBJ1-1,TRBD1,NA,TRBV7-3,TGTGCCAGCAGCCCAGGGGGCGGAGGGAACACTGAAGCTTTCTTT,CASSPGGGGNTEAFF
TRBJ2-1,TRBD2,NA,TRBV30,TGTGCCTGGAGTGGGTTACTAGCGGGAGGGCCGGATGAGCAGTTCTTC,CAWSGLLAGGPDEQFF
TRBJ2-3,NA,NA,TRBV6-1,TGTGCCAGCAGTACCTACGGGGAACTGACAGATACGCAGTATTTT,CASSTYGELTDTQYF
TRBJ1-1,NA,NA,TRBV27,TGTGCCAGCAGTTCCGAACAGGGAAGGAACACTGAAGCTTTCTTT,CASSSEQGRNTEAFF
TRBJ1-2,NA,NA,TRBV2,TGTGCCAGCAGTGAAGGGAGCGGACCTAACTATGGCTACACCTTC,CASSEGSGPNYGYTF
TRBJ1-2,NA,NA,TRBV2,TGTGCCAGCAGTGCGAAACAGGGCTCCTATGGCTACACCTTC,CASSAKQGSYGYTF
TRBJ2-1,TRBD2,NA,TRBV7-8,TGTGCCAGCAGCACGTATAGCGGGGGGGGACCGCAGGAGCAGTTCTTC,CASSTYSGGGPQEQFF
TRBJ1-5,NA,few,TRBV28,TGTGCCAGCAGTTTTGCTCAGAGCAATCAGCCCCAGCATTTT,CASSFAQSNQPQHF
TRBJ2-2,TRBD2,NA,TRBV28,TGTGCCAGCAGTTTACCTAGCGGGAACGGGGAGCTGTTTTTT,CASSLPSGNGELFF
TRBJ1-1,NA,once,TRBV21-1,TGTGCCAGCATACACCAGGCTCTGAACACTGAAGCTTTCTTT,CASIHQALNTEAFF